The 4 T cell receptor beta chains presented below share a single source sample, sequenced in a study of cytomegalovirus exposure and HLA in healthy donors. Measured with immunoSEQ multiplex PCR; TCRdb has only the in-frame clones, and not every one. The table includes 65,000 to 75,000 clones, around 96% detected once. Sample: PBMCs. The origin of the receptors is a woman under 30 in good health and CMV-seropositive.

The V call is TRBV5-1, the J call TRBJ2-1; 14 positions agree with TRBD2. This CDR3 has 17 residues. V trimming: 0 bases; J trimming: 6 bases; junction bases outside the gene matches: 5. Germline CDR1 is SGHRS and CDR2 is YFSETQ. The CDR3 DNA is TGCGCCAGCAGCTTGGGGACTAGCGGGAGGTCAGTCAATGAGCAGTTCTTC. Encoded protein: CASSLGTSGRSVNEQFF.

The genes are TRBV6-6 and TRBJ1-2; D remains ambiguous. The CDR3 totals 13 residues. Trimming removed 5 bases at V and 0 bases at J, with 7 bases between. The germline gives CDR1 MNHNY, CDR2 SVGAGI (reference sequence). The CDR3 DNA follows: TGTGCCAGCAGTAGAGGAGCTAACTATGGCTACACCTTC. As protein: CASSRGANYGYTF.

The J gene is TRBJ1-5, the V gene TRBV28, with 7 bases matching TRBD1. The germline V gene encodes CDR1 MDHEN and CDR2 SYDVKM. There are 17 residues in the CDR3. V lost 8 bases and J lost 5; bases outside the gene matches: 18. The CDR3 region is CASGIQGLATGYQPQHF. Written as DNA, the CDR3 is TGTGCCAGCGGAATACAGGGGCTTGCAACGGGCTATCAGCCCCAGCATTTT.

CDR3 amino acids: CASSPRDNYEQYF. In nucleotides, the CDR3 is TGTGCCAGCAGCCCTCGGGACAACTACGAGCAGTACTTC. The chain uses TRBV21-1 and TRBJ2-7; the table's D call TRBD1 went unverified against the DNA. TRBV21-1 is labeled a pseudogene. The CDR3 length is 13 residues.